These 18 T cell receptor beta chains were all obtained from the same sample, sequenced in a study of T-cell reconstitution after alpha-beta-depleted transplantation in children (dated by TCRdb to the mid-2010s). Libraries were prepared through PCR. TCRdb records Illumina HiSeq 2500 as the sequencer. To normalize quantification of the TCRbeta repertoire, the TCR libraries were built with molecular barcoding that relied on unique molecular identifiers. Starting from the raw public reads, TCRdb applied fastp trimming at Q25, assembled clones with MiXCR and retained in-frame beta chains. Entries that share a CDR3 protein sequence are merged under the most common genes and DNA. The sample table contains hundreds of thousands of distinct CDR3 sequences; only one count was recorded for around 14% of them. The leading ten clones occupy 0.79% of the sample. The sample's treatment or condition, from its label and the paper: allogeneic hematopoietic cell transplantation with graft depleted of TCRalphabeta T cells and CD19 B cells.

The sample here was PBMCs, taken before TCRalphabeta/CD19-depleted stem cell transplant. All receptors come from a girl aged 2 to 10 with congenital amegakaryocytic thrombocytopenia, due to receive a stem cell transplant.

There are many counts of this clonotype. The rearrangement joins TRBV5-1 to TRBJ2-3; 12 bases fit TRBD2. With V trimmed by 4 bases and J by 4 bases, 7 bases remained unmatched. The CDR3 consists of 16 residues. From germline, CDR1 is SGHRS and CDR2 YFSETQ. CDR3 protein: CASSPRLAGAADTQYF. Here the CDR3 DNA reads TGCGCCAGCAGCCCACGACTAGCGGGAGCCGCAGATACGCAGTATTTT.

This clonotype showed up many times. The chain recombines TRBV11-2 with TRBJ2-1; 10 positions agree with TRBD2. The CDR3 runs 15 residues. Germline values: CDR1 SGHAT, CDR2 FQNNGV. Germline trimming cut 7 bases from V and 4 bases from J; bases unmatched to any gene: 7. CDR3 protein: CASTVTSGDYNEQFF. For the CDR3, the DNA is TGTGCCAGCACCGTAACTAGCGGGGATTACAATGAGCAGTTCTTC.

The CDR3 DNA follows: TGTGCCAGCAGCTTATATGGACCCTGGAGCTCCTACGAGCAGTACTTC. This gives the protein CASSLYGPWSSYEQYF. The V call is TRBV7-3, the J call TRBJ2-7, with D unresolved. The V and J ends lost 2 bases and 0 bases respectively, with 14 bases between them. Germline V gene sequence: CDR1 SGHTA, CDR2 FQGTGA. This CDR3 is built from 16 residues.

In this sample, this clonotype turned up a few times. This chain uses TRBV19 with TRBJ1-2; weak D call: TRBD1 (6 bases). Trimming took off 7 bases at V and 1 base at J, with 19 bases between the two ends. The length of the CDR3 is 16 residues. Per the germline V gene, CDR1 is LNHDA and CDR2 is SQIVND (reference sequence). CDR3 region: CASTSQGRKVNYGYTF. The DNA for the CDR3 is TGTGCCAGTACGTCTCAGGGGAGGAAGGTTAACTATGGCTACACCTTC.

Many counts were recorded for this clonotype. The V and J genes are TRBV4-1 and TRBJ1-4, with D possibly TRBD1 on 5 matching bases. The CDR3 has 16 amino acids. Between the trimmed V and J ends, which lost 0 bases and 7 bases, there was a span of 15 bases. CDR1 and CDR2 from the germline V gene are MGHRA and YSYEKL. The CDR3 sequence is CASSQDSGTAGEKLFF. The DNA of the CDR3 is TGCGCCAGCAGCCAAGACTCCGGGACCGCGGGTGAAAAACTGTTTTTT.

This clonotype was recorded many times. The chain joins TRBV5-1 to TRBJ2-7; 9 bases are shared with TRBD2. Trimming took 4 bases from V and 2 from J; bases not matched to a gene: 19. The CDR3 loop spans 19 amino acids. Germline V gene lookup returns CDR1 SGHRS and CDR2 YFSETQ. CDR3 in DNA: TGCGCCAGCAGCGTCCTACTAGCGGGCCAGAGTACATACCCCTACGAGCAGTACTTC. It yields the protein CASSVLLAGQSTYPYEQYF.

This clonotype was counted many times. The V call is TRBV29-1, the J call TRBJ2-7; 11 positions match TRBD2. Germline V gene lookup returns CDR1 SQVTM and CDR2 ANQGSEA. The CDR3 covers 15 residues. The J segment lost 3 bases and the V segment lost 3 bases, leaving 7 bases of the junction unmatched. The CDR3 loop is CSVEYTSGRIYEQYF. In nucleotides, the CDR3 is TGCAGCGTTGAGTACACTAGCGGGAGAATCTACGAGCAGTACTTC.

The chain uses TRBV14 and TRBJ1-1; TRBD1 agrees at 7 bases. This CDR3 is built from 16 residues. Trimming took 4 bases from V and 0 from J; bases not matched to a gene: 8. CDR1 SGHDN and CDR2 FVKESK come from the germline V gene. In nucleotides, the CDR3 is TGTGCCAGCAGCCCGAGTTCGACAGGGTTGAACACTGAAGCTTTCTTT. This encodes CASSPSSTGLNTEAFF.

This clonotype showed up just a few times. The chain carries TRBV11-3 and TRBJ2-3; no definite D call. Per germline, CDR1 SGHNT and CDR2 YENEEA. Trimming cost V 0 bases and J 1 base, with 8 bases left between them. This CDR3 contains 15 residues. The CDR3 here is CASSLEGQGTDTQYF. The DNA of the CDR3 is TGTGCCAGCAGCTTAGAAGGGCAGGGCACAGATACGCAGTATTTT.

V usage is TRBV5-1 and J usage is TRBJ2-7, with D perhaps matching TRBD2 (5 bases). The V end was cut by 2 bases, the J end by 5 bases, with 29 bases between. CDR1 is SGHRS, CDR2 YFSETQ, per germline. The CDR3 is made up of 19 amino acids. DNA of the CDR3: TGCGCCAGCAGCTTACCCCGGCCCATTATGAGGGAGAGTCTCCACGAGCAGTACTTC. This codes for CASSLPRPIMRESLHEQYF.

This clonotype was seen a handful of times. The chain links TRBV5-1 to TRBJ2-5; D is unclear. The CDR3 is made up of 15 amino acids. With 0 bases removed from V and 3 bases from J, the gap between germline ends came to 12 bases. Germline CDR1 and CDR2: SGHRS and YFSETQ. The CDR3 region is CASSLVIEAEETQYF. In DNA, the CDR3 is TGCGCCAGCAGCTTGGTGATTGAGGCGGAAGAGACCCAGTACTTC.

This clonotype was seen repeatedly, ten times or more. The rearrangement joins TRBV12-3 or TRBV12-4 to TRBJ2-1; D not certain. The CDR3 totals 11 residues. The V and J ends lost 5 bases and 9 bases respectively, with 8 bases between them. In DNA, the CDR3 is TGTGCCAGCAGTGCTTTAGCTGAGCAGTTCTTC. Encoded protein: CASSALAEQFF.

This chain links TRBV12-3 or TRBV12-4 with TRBJ2-5, with D hard to call. With 1 base removed from V and 2 bases from J, the gap between germline ends came to 11 bases. CDR3 length: 15 residues. The CDR3, as DNA: TGTGCCAGCAGTTTAGGGGTGGAGCGACAAGAGACCCAGTACTTC. Its translation: CASSLGVERQETQYF.

This clonotype came up a few times. The chain is built from TRBV4-2 and TRBJ2-7; perhaps TRBD2 as D (6 bases). CDR1 and CDR2 (germline): LGHNA, YNFKEQ. The V gene lost 0 bases and the J gene lost 1 base, with 19 bases spanning the gap. This CDR3 comprises 18 residues. In DNA form, the CDR3 reads TGTGCCAGCAGCCAAGATCCCCCCTGGGGGGATCCTTCCTACGAGCAGTACTTC. It encodes CASSQDPPWGDPSYEQYF.

The chain is built from TRBV12-3 or TRBV12-4 and TRBJ2-2; possibly TRBD1 for D (5 bases). The V and J ends lost 4 bases and 7 bases respectively, with 13 bases between them. This CDR3 is built from 14 residues. The CDR3 coding sequence is TGTGCCAGCAGTTCCAACAGGAAAATCGGGGAGCTGTTTTTT. Translated: CASSSNRKIGELFF.

This clonotype was seen repeatedly, ten times or more. This rearrangement joins TRBV5-1 to TRBJ2-1; TRBD2 is a possible D gene (5 bases). This CDR3 comprises 16 residues. The V gene lost 3 bases and the J gene lost 6 bases, with 19 bases spanning the gap. The V gene's germline CDR1 is SGHRS and CDR2 YFSETQ. This chain's CDR3 is CASSSKWEKWGNEQFF. CDR3 DNA sequence: TGCGCCAGCAGCTCCAAGTGGGAGAAGTGGGGCAATGAGCAGTTCTTC.

This clonotype was seen a few times. The CDR3 nucleotides are TGTGCCAGCAGCTTAGCCCCGCCAGGGGCAGCTAACTATGGCTACACCTTC. This codes for CASSLAPPGAANYGYTF. The V and J genes are TRBV7-6 and TRBJ1-2; tentative D call: TRBD1 (6 bases). V was trimmed by 0 bases and J by 0 bases, leaving 14 bases between them. This CDR3 has 17 residues. Germline V gives CDR1 SGHVS, CDR2 FNYEAQ.

The table lists this clonotype with many counts. The chain is built from TRBV6-5 and TRBJ2-7; possibly TRBD1 for D (5 bases). The CDR3 has 14 residues. Trimming removed 0 bases at V and 3 bases at J, with 9 bases between. Germline V gene data show CDR1 as MNHEY and CDR2 as SVGAGI. DNA of the CDR3: TGTGCCAGCAGTTACTCTTCTACAGGCTACGAGCAGTACTTC. This gives the protein CASSYSSTGYEQYF.